This T cell receptor beta chain was captured by sequencing in a study of blood T cells in healthy people across ages. Study-wide results and caveats: Researchers said unsorted PBMCs prevented a conclusive naive versus antigen-experienced comparison.

As concerns this clonotype: The antigen is not known.

Germline V gene sequence: CDR1 LGHNA, CDR2 YNFKEQ. There are 16 residues in the CDR3. The V and J ends lost 3 bases and 7 bases, in that order; junction bases with no gene match: 13. Then a second PCR, running roughly 7 to 11 cycles, was carried out with a sample-barcoded 5' primer and a J-beta primer mix. Via MiXCR, TCRdb re-called the 5' RACE reads, giving one row per CDR3 protein. The profile shows roughly 570,000 distinct CDR3 sequences, 27% of them singletons. At least 7 million PBMCs were isolated per sample. Input material: blood. The rearrangement uses TRBV4-2 and TRBJ2-7; 9 positions agree with TRBD2. This sequence was found in a woman between 70 and 85 years old in good health. This chain's CDR3 is CASSHLGGGAVYEQYF. In DNA, the CDR3 is TGTGCCAGCAGCCATCTGGGCGGGGGGGCGGTCTATGAGCAGTACTTC.